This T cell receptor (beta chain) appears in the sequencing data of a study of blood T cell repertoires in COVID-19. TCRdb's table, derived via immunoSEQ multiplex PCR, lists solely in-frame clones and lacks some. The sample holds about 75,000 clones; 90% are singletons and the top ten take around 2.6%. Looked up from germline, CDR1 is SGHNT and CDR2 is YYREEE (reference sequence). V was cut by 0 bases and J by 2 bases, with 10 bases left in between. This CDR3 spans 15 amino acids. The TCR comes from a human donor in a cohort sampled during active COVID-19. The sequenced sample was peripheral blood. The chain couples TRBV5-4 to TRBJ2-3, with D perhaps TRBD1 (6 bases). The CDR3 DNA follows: TGTGCCAGCAGCTTGGGTAGGGGGTCCACAGATACGCAGTATTTT. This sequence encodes CASSLGRGSTDTQYF.